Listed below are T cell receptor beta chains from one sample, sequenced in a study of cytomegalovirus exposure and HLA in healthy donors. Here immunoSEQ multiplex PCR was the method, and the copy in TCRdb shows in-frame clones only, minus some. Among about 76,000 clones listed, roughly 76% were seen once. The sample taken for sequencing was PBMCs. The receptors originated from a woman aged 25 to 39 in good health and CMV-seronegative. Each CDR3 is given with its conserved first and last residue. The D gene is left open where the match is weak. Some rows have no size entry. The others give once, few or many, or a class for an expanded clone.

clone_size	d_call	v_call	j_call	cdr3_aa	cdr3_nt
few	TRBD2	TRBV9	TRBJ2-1	CASSVVGTSGNEQFF	TGTGCCAGCAGCGTAGTTGGGACTAGCGGCAATGAGCAGTTCTTC
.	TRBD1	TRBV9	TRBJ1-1	CASSVDTGVSPGAFF	TGTGCCAGCAGCGTAGATACAGGGGTTAGTCCAGGAGCTTTCTTT
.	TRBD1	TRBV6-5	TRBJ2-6	CASRYRGTGANVLTF	TGTGCCAGCAGATACAGGGGTACCGGGGCCAACGTCCTGACTTTC
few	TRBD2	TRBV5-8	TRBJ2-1	CASSLGLAGGYNEQFF	TGTGCCAGCAGCTTGGGCCTCGCGGGAGGTTACAATGAGCAGTTCTTC
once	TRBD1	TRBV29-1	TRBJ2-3	CSVANTTGTTTDTQYF	TGCAGCGTTGCAAACACGACAGGGACGACGACAGATACGCAGTATTTT
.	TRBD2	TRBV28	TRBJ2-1	CASSLPGTSGSNEQFF	TGTGCCAGCAGTCTCCCGGGGACTAGCGGGAGCAATGAGCAGTTCTTC
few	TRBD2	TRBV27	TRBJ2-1	CASRETSGSSYNEQFF	TGTGCCAGCAGAGAGACTAGCGGGAGCTCCTACAATGAGCAGTTCTTC
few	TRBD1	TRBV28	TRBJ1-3	CASSTSGQGGRSGNTIYF	TGTGCCAGCAGCACCTCGGGACAGGGAGGAAGGTCTGGAAACACCATATATTTT
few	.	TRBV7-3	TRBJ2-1	CASSPKVGGEQFF	TGTGCCAGCAGCCCAAAGGTAGGCGGTGAGCAGTTCTTC
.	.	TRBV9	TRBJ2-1	CASSVGSGVSYNEQFF	TGTGCCAGCAGCGTAGGATCAGGGGTCTCCTACAATGAGCAGTTCTTC
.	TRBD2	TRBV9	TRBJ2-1	CASSAAGGRYNEQFF	TGTGCCAGCAGTGCCGCAGGCGGGAGATACAATGAGCAGTTCTTC
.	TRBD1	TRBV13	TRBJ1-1	CASSLDEGAVTEAFF	TGTGCCAGCAGCTTAGATGAGGGGGCGGTCACTGAAGCTTTCTTT
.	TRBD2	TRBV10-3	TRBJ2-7	CAIRRTSGGRSYEQYF	TGTGCCATCAGAAGGACTAGCGGGGGTCGCTCCTACGAGCAGTACTTC
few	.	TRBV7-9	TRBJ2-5	CASSLADGSSQETQYF	TGTGCCAGCAGCTTAGCTGACGGGAGCTCCCAAGAGACCCAGTACTTC
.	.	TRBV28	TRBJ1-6	CASLPWGGGTPLHF	TGTGCCAGCCTTCCGTGGGGAGGAGGGACCCCCCTCCACTTT
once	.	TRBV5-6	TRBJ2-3	CASSLMRVGTDTQYF	TGTGCCAGCAGCTTGATGAGGGTCGGCACAGATACGCAGTATTTT
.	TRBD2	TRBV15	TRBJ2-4	CATSLGLAVAKNIQYF	TGTGCCACCAGCCTGGGACTAGCGGTAGCCAAAAACATTCAGTACTTC
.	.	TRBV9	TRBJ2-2	CASSGCNIRGRRGAVF	TGTGCCAGCAGCGGGTGCAACATCCGTGGGCGGCGGGGAGCTGTTTTT
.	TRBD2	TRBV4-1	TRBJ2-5	CASSQDSGTSGQETQYF	TGCGCCAGCAGCCAAGACTCCGGGACTAGCGGTCAAGAGACCCAGTACTTC
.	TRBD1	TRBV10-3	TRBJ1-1	CAISQTGSENTEAFF	TGTGCCATCAGTCAGACAGGGAGTGAGAACACTGAAGCTTTCTTT
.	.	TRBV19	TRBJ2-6	CASSMPGDPLAGANVLTF	TGTGCCAGTAGTATGCCAGGGGACCCTTTGGCGGGGGCCAACGTCCTGACTTTC
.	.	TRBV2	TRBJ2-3	CASSEARGVVDTQYF	TGTGCCAGCAGTGAAGCCCGGGGTGTGGTAGATACGCAGTATTTT
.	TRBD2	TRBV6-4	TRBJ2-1	CASSRTSGTNNEQFF	TGTGCCAGCAGCCGGACTAGCGGGACCAACAATGAGCAGTTCTTC
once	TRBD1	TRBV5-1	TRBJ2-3	CATRDRETDTQYF	TGCGCCACCCGGGACAGGGAAACAGATACGCAGTATTTT
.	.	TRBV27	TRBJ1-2	CASSLREGYGYTF	TGTGCCAGCAGTTTACGGGAAGGGTATGGCTACACCTTC
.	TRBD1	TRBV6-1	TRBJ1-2	CASNRDRGGGGYTF	TGTGCCAGCAACCGGGACAGGGGAGGAGGCGGCTACACCTTC
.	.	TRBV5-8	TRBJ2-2	CASSLVISEYWPGELFF	TGTGCCAGCAGCTTGGTAATTAGCGAATATTGGCCCGGGGAGCTGTTTTTT
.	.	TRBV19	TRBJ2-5	CASTSSGGTQYF	TGTGCCAGTACCTCGTCTGGAGGGACCCAGTACTTC
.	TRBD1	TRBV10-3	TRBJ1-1	CAISEPDRPGWAFF	TGTGCCATCAGTGAGCCGGACAGGCCGGGGTGGGCTTTCTTT
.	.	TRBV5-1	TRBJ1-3	CASSLGQLASSGNTIYF	TGCGCCAGCAGCTTGGGACAGCTCGCAAGCTCTGGAAACACCATATATTTT
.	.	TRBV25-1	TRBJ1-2	CASSEVSNYGYTF	TGTGCCAGCAGTGAAGTGTCAAACTATGGCTACACCTTC
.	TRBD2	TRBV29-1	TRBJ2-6	CSVEGGGSGANVLTF	TGCAGCGTTGAAGGGGGGGGCTCTGGGGCCAACGTCCTGACTTTC
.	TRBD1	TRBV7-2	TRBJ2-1	CASSPAGQGPNEQFF	TGTGCCAGCAGCCCCGCGGGACAGGGCCCCAATGAGCAGTTCTTC
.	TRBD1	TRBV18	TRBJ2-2	CASSPGDRGANTGELFF	TGTGCCAGCTCACCGGGGGACAGGGGCGCGAACACCGGGGAGCTGTTTTTT
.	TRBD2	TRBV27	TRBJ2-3	CATRSGADTQYF	TGTGCCACGCGGAGCGGGGCAGATACGCAGTATTTT
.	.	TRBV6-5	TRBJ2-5	CASSYSDSEETQYF	TGTGCCAGCAGTTACTCAGACTCGGAAGAGACCCAGTACTTC
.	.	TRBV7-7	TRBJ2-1	CASSLDRANEQFF	TGTGCTAGCAGCTTAGACCGTGCGAATGAGCAGTTCTTC
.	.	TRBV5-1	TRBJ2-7	CASSPRGGSSYEQYF	TGCGCCAGCAGCCCACGTGGAGGCAGCTCCTACGAGCAGTACTTC
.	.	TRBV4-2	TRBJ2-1	CASSQARLGREQFF	TGTGCCAGCAGCCAAGCCCGTCTGGGCCGGGAGCAGTTCTTC
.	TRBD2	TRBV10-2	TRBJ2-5	CASSRGLAGADHF	TGCGCCAGCAGTAGGGGACTAGCGGGAGCAGATCACTTC
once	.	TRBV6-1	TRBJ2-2	CASSDYGTKAGELFF	TGTGCCAGCAGTGACTATGGGACAAAGGCCGGGGAGCTGTTTTTT
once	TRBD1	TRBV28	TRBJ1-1	CASSSRQGPMNTEAFF	TGTGCCAGCAGTTCCCGACAGGGCCCTATGAACACTGAAGCTTTCTTT
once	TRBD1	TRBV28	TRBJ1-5	CASNLIKTGDSWRSNQPQHF	TGTGCCAGCAATTTGATCAAGACAGGGGATTCTTGGCGCAGCAATCAGCCCCAGCATTTT
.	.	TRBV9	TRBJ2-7	CASSVEGGPNYEQYF	TGTGCCAGCAGCGTAGAGGGGGGGCCTAATTACGAGCAGTACTTC
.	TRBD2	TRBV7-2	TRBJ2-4	CASSLGGELAGPWGIQYF	TGTGCCAGCAGCTTAGGGGGAGAACTAGCGGGTCCCTGGGGCATTCAGTACTTC
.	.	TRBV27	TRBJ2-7	CASSLRQAYEQYF	TGTGCCAGCAGTCTAAGACAAGCCTACGAGCAGTACTTC
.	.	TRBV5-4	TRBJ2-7	CASTQGAHEQYF	TGTGCCAGCACCCAGGGCGCCCACGAGCAGTACTTC
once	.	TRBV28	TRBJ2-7	CASSPGGSASYEQYF	TGTGCCAGCAGTCCCGGGGGTAGCGCTTCCTACGAGCAGTACTTC
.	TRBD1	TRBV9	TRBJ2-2	CASSVEGTGWVTGELFF	TGTGCCAGCAGCGTAGAGGGGACAGGGTGGGTCACCGGGGAGCTGTTTTTT